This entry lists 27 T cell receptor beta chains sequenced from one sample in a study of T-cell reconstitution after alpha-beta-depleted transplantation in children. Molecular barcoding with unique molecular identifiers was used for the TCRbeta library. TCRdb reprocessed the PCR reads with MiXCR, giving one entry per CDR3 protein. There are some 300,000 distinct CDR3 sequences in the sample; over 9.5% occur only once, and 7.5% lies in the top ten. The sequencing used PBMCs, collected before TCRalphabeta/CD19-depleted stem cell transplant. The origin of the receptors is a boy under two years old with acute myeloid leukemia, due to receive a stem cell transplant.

CDR3 sequence (DNA): TGTGCCAGTAGTACCCCTCAGGGGAAGAGGACCGGGGAGCTGTTTTTT. Translating it yields CASSTPQGKRTGELFF. The V call is TRBV19, the J call TRBJ2-2; D might be TRBD1 (6 bases). This CDR3 has 16 residues. Germline V CDR1 and CDR2: LNHDA, SQIVND (reference sequence). V lost 4 bases and J lost 5, with 17 bases in between.

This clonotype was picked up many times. CDR3 sequence: CASSRYRFLSSSSTDTQYF. The CDR3 DNA reads TGTGCCAGCAGTCGCTACCGCTTTTTGTCTAGTTCTAGCACAGATACGCAGTATTTT. The chain has TRBV6-4 and TRBJ2-3; D is uncertain. V lost 5 bases to trimming and J lost 0 bases, with 24 bases between them. This CDR3 has 19 residues. Germline CDR1 and CDR2: MRHNA and SNTAGT.

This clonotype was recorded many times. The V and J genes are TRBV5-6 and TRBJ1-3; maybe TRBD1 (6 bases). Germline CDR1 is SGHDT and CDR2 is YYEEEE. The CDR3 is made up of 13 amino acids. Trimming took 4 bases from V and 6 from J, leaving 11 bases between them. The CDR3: CASSKGQSNTIYF. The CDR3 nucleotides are TGTGCCAGCAGCAAGGGACAATCAAACACCATATATTTT.

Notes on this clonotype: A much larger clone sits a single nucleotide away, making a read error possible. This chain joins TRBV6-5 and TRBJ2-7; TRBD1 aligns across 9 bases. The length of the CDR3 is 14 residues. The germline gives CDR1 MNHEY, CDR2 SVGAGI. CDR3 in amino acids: CASSYYRGRYEQNF. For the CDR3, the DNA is TGTGCCAGCAGTTATTACAGGGGGCGATACGAGCAGAACTTC.

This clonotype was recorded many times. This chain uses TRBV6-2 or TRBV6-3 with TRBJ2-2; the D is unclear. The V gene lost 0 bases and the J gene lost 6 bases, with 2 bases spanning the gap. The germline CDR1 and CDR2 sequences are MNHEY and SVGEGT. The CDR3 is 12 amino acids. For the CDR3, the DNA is TGTGCCAGCAGTTACTCGGCCGGGGAGCTGTTTTTT. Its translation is CASSYSAGELFF.

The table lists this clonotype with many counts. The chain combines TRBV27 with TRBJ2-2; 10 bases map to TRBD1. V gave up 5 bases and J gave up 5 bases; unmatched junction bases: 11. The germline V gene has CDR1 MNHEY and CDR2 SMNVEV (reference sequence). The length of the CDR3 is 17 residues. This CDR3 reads CASSPSGTGAHTGELFF. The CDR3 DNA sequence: TGTGCCAGCAGTCCCTCCGGGACAGGGGCGCATACCGGGGAGCTGTTTTTT.

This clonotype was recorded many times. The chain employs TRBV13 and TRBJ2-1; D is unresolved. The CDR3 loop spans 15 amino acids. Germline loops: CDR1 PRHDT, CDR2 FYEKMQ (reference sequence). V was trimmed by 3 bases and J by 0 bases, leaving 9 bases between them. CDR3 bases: TGTGCCAGCAGCTTCGTAGGAAACTCCTACAATGAGCAGTTCTTC. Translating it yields CASSFVGNSYNEQFF. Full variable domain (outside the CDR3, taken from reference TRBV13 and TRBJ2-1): AAGVIQSPRHLIKEKRETATLKCYPIPRHDTVYWYQQGPGQDPQFLISFYEKMQSDKGSIPDRFSAQQFSDYHSELNMSSLELGDSALYFCASSFVGNSYNEQFFGPGTRLTVL.

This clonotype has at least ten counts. CDR3 in DNA: TGTGCCAGCAGCTCCGACAGGAACTACGAGCAGTACTTC. This encodes CASSSDRNYEQYF. The chain employs TRBV11-2 and TRBJ2-7, with TRBD1 as a possible D gene (6 bases). Germline V lookup: CDR1 SGHAT, CDR2 FQNNGV. Between the trimmed V and J ends, which lost 4 bases and 3 bases, there was a span of 10 bases. The length of the CDR3 is 13 residues.

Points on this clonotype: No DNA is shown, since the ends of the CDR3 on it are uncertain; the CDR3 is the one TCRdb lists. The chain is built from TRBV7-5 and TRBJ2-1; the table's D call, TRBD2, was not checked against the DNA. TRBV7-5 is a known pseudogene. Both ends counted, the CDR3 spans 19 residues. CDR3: CISVSEAYSGRATGDEQFF.

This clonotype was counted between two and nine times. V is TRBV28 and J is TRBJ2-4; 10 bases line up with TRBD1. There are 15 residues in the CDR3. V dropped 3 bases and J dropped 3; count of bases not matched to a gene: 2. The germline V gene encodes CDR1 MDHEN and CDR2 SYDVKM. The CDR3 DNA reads TGTGCCAGCAGTTTCTGGACAGGGGGCAAAAACATTCAGTACTTC. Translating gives CASSFWTGGKNIQYF. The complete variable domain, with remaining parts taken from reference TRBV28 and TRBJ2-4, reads DVKVTQSSRYLVKRTGEKVFLECVQDMDHENMFWYRQDPGLGLRLIYFSYDVKMKEKGDIPEGYSVSREKKERFSLILESASTNQTSMYLCASSFWTGGKNIQYFGAGTRLSVL.

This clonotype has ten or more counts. Here the CDR3 reads CATSDWSNEQFF. The CDR3 DNA reads as TGTGCCACCAGTGATTGGTCAAATGAGCAGTTCTTC. This chain uses TRBV24-1 with TRBJ2-1; D is unclear. This CDR3 is 12 amino acids long. The V end was cut by 2 bases, the J end by 7 bases, with 5 bases between. Germline V CDR1 and CDR2: KGHDR, SFDVKD.

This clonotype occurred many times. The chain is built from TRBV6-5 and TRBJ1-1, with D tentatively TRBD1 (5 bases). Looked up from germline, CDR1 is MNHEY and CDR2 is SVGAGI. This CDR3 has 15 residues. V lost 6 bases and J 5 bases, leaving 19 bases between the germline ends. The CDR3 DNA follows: TGTGCCAGCAGATATGATGGGTGGGGACCTACTGAAGCTTTCTTT. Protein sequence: CASRYDGWGPTEAFF.

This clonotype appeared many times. CDR3 amino acids: CASSQAIGTSEGEQFF. As DNA, the CDR3 is TGCGCCAGCAGCCAAGCGATCGGGACTAGCGAAGGTGAGCAGTTCTTC. This rearrangement joins TRBV4-3 to TRBJ2-1, with 10 bases aligning to TRBD2. The CDR3 length is 16 residues. The V gene's germline CDR1 is LGHNA and CDR2 YSLEER. J was trimmed by 9 bases and V by 1 base; bases with no gene match: 9.

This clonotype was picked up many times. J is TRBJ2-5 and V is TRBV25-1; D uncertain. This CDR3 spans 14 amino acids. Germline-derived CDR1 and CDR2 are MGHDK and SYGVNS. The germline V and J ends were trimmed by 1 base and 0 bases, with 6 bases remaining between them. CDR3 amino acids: CASSEFRYQETQYF. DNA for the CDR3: TGTGCCAGCAGTGAATTTAGGTACCAAGAGACCCAGTACTTC. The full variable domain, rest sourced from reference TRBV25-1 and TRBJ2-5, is EADIYQTPRYLVIGTGKKITLECSQTMGHDKMYWYQQDPGMELHLIHYSYGVNSTEKGDLSSESTVSRIRTEHFPLTLESARPSHTSQYLCASSEFRYQETQYFGPGTRLLVL.

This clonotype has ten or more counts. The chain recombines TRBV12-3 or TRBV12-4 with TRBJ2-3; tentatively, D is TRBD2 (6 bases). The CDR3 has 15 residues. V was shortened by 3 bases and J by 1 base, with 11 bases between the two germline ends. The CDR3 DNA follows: TGTGCCAGCAGTTTTAGGGACTTGGGCACAGATACGCAGTATTTT. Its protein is CASSFRDLGTDTQYF.

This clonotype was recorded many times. CDR3 sequence reads: CSARDYSDTQYF. In DNA, the CDR3 is TGCAGTGCCCGGGACTACTCAGATACGCAGTATTTT. The chain is built from TRBV20-1 and TRBJ2-3; 7 nucleotides align to TRBD2. Trimming removed 6 bases from V and 4 bases from J; junction bases left unmatched: 4. This CDR3 has 12 residues. Germline-derived CDR1 and CDR2 are DFQATT and SNEGSKA (reference sequence).

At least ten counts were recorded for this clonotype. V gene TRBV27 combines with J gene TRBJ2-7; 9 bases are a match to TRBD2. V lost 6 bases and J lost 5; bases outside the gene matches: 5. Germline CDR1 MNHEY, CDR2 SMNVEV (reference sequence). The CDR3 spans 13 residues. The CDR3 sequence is CASRGLAPHEQYF. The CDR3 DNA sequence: TGTGCCAGCAGGGGACTAGCTCCCCACGAGCAGTACTTC.

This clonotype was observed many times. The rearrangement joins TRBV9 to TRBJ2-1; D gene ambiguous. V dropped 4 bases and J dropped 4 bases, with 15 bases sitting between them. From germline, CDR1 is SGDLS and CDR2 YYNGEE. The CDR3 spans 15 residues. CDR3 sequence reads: CASSPLTTVYNEQFF. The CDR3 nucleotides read TGTGCCAGCAGCCCCCTGACAACAGTGTACAATGAGCAGTTCTTC.

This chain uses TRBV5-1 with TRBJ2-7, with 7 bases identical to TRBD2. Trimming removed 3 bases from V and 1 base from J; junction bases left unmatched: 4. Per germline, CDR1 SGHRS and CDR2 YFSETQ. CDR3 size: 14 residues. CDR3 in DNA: TGCGCCAGCAGCTCTAGCGGCAATTCCTACGAGCAGTACTTC. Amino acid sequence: CASSSSGNSYEQYF.

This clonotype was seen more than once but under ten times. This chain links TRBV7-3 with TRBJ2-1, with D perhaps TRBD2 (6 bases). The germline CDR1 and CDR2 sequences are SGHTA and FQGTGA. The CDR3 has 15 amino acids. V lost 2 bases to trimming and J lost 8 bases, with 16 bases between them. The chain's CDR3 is CASSLGIPGDDEQFF. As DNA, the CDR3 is TGTGCCAGCAGCTTAGGGATACCGGGGGACGATGAGCAGTTCTTC. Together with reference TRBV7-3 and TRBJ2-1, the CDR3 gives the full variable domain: GAGVSQTPSNKVTEKGKYVELRCDPISGHTALYWYRQSLGQGPEFLIYFQGTGAADDSGLPNDRFFAVRPEGSVSTLKIQRTERGDSAVYLCASSLGIPGDDEQFFGPGTRLTVL.

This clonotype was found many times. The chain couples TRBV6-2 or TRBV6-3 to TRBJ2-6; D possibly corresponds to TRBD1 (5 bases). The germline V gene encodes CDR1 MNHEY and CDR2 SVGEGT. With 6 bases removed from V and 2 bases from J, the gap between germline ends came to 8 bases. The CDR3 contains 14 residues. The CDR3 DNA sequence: TGTGCCAGCAGACGCAGGGCTGGGGCCAACGTCCTGACTTTC. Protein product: CASRRRAGANVLTF.

The CDR3 loop reads CAWSSDREGRDTQYF. The CDR3 DNA reads TGTGCCTGGAGCTCCGACAGGGAGGGTAGGGATACGCAGTATTTT. The chain is built from TRBV30 and TRBJ2-3; either TRBD1 or TRBD2 may supply D (7 bases each). Trimming shortened V by 3 bases and J by 6 bases, and 19 bases separated the two germline ends. Germline V lookup: CDR1 GTSNPN, CDR2 SVGIG (reference sequence). The CDR3 is 15 amino acids.

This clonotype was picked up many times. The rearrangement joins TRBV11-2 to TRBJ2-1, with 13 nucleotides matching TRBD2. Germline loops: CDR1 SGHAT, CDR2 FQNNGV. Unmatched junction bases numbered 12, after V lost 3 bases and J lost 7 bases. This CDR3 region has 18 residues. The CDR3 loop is CASSFLPRLAGGWNEQFF. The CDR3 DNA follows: TGTGCCAGCAGCTTTCTACCCCGACTAGCGGGAGGCTGGAATGAGCAGTTCTTC. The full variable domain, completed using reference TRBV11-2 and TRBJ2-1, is EAGVAQSPRYKIIEKRQSVAFWCNPISGHATLYWYQQILGQGPKLLIQFQNNGVVDDSQLPKDRFSAERLKGVDSTLKIQPAKLEDSAVYLCASSFLPRLAGGWNEQFFGPGTRLTVL.

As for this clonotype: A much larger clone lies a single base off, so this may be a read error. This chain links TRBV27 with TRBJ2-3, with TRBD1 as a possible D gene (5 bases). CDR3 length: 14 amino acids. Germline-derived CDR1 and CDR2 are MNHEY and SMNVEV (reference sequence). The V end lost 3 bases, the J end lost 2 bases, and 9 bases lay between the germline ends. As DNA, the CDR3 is TGTGCCAGCAGTTTCAGGGTGGTCACAGATACGCAGTATTTT. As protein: CASSFRVVTDTQYF.

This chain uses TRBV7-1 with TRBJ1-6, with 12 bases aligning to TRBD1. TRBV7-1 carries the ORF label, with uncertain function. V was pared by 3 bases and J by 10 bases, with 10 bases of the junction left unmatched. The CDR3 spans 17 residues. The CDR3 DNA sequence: TGTGCCAGCAGCTCGTTACCGGGACAGGGGGCCAGGTCACCCCTCCACTTT. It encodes CASSSLPGQGARSPLHF.

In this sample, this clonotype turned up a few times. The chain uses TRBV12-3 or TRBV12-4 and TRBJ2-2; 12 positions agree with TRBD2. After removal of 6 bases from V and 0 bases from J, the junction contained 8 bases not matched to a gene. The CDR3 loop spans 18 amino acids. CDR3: CASRQTSGSASNTGELFF. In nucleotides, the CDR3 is TGTGCCAGCAGACAGACTAGCGGGAGCGCTTCGAACACCGGGGAGCTGTTTTTT.

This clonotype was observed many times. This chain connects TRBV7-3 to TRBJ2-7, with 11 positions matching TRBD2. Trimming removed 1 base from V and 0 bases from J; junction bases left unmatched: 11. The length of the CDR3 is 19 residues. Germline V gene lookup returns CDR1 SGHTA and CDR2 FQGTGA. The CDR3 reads CASSLRGASGRNSSYEQYF. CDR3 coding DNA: TGTGCCAGCAGCTTAAGGGGGGCTAGCGGGAGGAATAGCTCCTACGAGCAGTACTTC.